The present TCR beta chain was sequenced within a study of cytomegalovirus exposure and HLA in healthy donors. 60 Vbeta and 13 Jbeta primers were used in PCR. Only in-frame clones appear in the TCRdb table, and some are missing; sequencing was by immunoSEQ multiplex PCR. This table holds 150,000 to 200,000 clones, 60% to 85% found once. The trim removed 2 bases at V and 0 bases at J, leaving 3 bases unmatched. Germline V gene lookup returns CDR1 MDHEN and CDR2 SYDVKM. The CDR3 consists of 16 residues. This chain connects TRBV28 to TRBJ1-5; 8 bases agree with TRBD1. The TCR sequence derives from a female donor in good health and CMV-seronegative. Sequencing was carried out using PBMCs. CDR3 sequence (DNA): TGTGCCAGCAGTTTAGGGACAGGTTATAGCAATCAGCCCCAGCATTTT. It specifies CASSLGTGYSNQPQHF.